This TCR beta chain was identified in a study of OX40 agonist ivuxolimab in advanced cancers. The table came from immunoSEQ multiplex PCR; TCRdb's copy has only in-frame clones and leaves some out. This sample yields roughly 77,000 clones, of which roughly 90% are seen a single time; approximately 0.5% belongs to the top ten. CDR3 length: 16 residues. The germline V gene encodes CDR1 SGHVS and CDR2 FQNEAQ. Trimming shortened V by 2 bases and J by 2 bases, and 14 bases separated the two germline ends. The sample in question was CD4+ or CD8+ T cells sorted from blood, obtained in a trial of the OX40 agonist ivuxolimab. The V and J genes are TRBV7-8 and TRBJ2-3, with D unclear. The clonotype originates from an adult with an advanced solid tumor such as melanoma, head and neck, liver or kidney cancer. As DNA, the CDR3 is TGTGCCAGCAGCTTAAAGAGGCTACTATTCACAGATACGCAGTATTTT. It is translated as CASSLKRLLFTDTQYF. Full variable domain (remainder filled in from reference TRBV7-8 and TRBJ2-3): GAGVSQSPRYKVAKRGQDVALRCDPISGHVSLFWYQQALGQGPEFLTYFQNEAQLDKSGLPSDRFFAERPEGSVSTLKIQRTQQEDSAVYLCASSLKRLLFTDTQYFGPGTRLTVL.